This TCR beta chain was profiled in a study of blood T cell repertoires in COVID-19. Study context: Samples came from the United States, Italy and Spain, spanning acute and convalescent COVID-19. From T cells, B-cell-depleted T cells, or PBMCs came the material, which was cDNA or gDNA.

CDR3 length equals 17 residues. With 4 bases clipped from V and 4 bases from J, the junction kept 16 bases outside the gene matches. CDR1 and CDR2 (germline): SGHRS, YFSETQ. As handled by the study authors: For nucleated cells, counts were estimated from reference gene primer amplification. Only in-frame clones appear in the TCRdb table, and some are missing; sequencing was by immunoSEQ multiplex PCR. That table supplies the V and J calls and clone size; D and trimming were determined from the DNA. Among around 57,000 clones listed, 88% were seen once. V gene TRBV5-1 combines with J gene TRBJ2-7, with 8 bases identical to TRBD2. The receptor's source is a human donor in a cohort sampled during active COVID-19. The specimen sequenced was peripheral blood. The CDR3 sequence: CASSRTGGTSGSYEQYF. In DNA form, the CDR3 reads TGCGCCAGCAGCAGAACCGGGGGTACTAGCGGTTCATACGAGCAGTACTTC.